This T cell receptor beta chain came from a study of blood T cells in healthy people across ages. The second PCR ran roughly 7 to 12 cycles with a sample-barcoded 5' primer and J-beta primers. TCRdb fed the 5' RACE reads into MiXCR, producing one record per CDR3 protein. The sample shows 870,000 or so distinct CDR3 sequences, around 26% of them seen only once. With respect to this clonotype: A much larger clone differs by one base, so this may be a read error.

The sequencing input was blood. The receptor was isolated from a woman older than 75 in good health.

CDR3 in DNA: TGTGCCAGCAGCTCGCGAGTCGGTGAGCAGTTCTTC. Amino acid sequence: CASSSRVGEQFF. V and J are TRBV7-2 and TRBJ2-1; D is unclear. The CDR3 contains 12 residues. V lost 4 bases to trimming and J lost 9 bases, with 10 bases between them. Germline V gene lookup returns CDR1 SGHTA and CDR2 FQGNSA. Complete variable domain (other parts from reference TRBV7-2 and TRBJ2-1): GAGVSQSPSNKVTEKGKDVELRCDPISGHTALYWYRQSLGQGLEFLIYFQGNSAPDKSGLPSDRFSAERTGGSVSTLTIQRTQQEDSAVYLCASSSRVGEQFFGPGTRLTVL.